Shown below are 27 T cell receptor beta chains from a single sample sequenced in a study of T-cell reconstitution after alpha-beta-depleted transplantation in children. Construction of the TCRbeta library involved unique molecular identifiers. MiXCR was run by TCRdb on the PCR reads, yielding one entry per CDR3 protein. Among 200,000 to 300,000 distinct CDR3 sequences, around 8% were seen once, and the ten largest hold under 8%. Sequenced here: PBMCs, mostly from graft donor cells, sampled 180 days after TCRalphabeta/CD19-depleted stem cell transplant. These receptors all come from a male patient aged 10 to 17 who had a stem cell transplant for acute lymphoblastic leukemia, so the T cells may come from the graft donor.

Concerning this clonotype itself: A single base separates this from a much larger clone, so it may be a read error. The chain uses TRBV12-3 or TRBV12-4 and TRBJ2-7; either TRBD1 or TRBD2 may supply D (5 bases each). V lost 6 bases and J 4 bases, leaving 19 bases between the germline ends. This CDR3 comprises 15 residues. CDR3 nucleotides: TGTGCCAGCAGACTCGACAGTGCCCGGGGTTACGAGCAGTACTTC. Translation: CASRLDSARGYEQYF.

A word on this clonotype: A single base separates this from a much larger clone, so it may be a read error. The V gene is TRBV7-9, the J gene TRBJ1-5; D unclear. CDR1 is SEHNR and CDR2 is FQNEAQ in the germline V gene (reference sequence). Trimming removed 6 bases at V and 7 bases at J, with 10 bases between. This CDR3 is built from 12 residues. CDR3 in amino acids: CASRSVDQPQHF. CDR3 nucleotides: TGTGCCAGCAGATCAGTGGACCAGCCCCAGCATTTT. Together with reference TRBV7-9 and TRBJ1-5, the CDR3 gives the full variable domain: DTGVSQNPRHKITKRGQNVTFRCDPISEHNRLYWYRQTLGQGPEFLTYFQNEAQLEKSRLLSDRFSAERPKGSFSTLEIQRTEQGDSAMYLCASRSVDQPQHFGDGTRLSIL.

This clonotype appeared many times. The gene calls are TRBV29-1 and TRBJ2-1; D assignment may be TRBD1 or TRBD2 (5 bases each). CDR3 length equals 13 residues. The germline CDR1 and CDR2 sequences are SQVTM and ANQGSEA. V was pared by 7 bases and J by 2 bases, with 12 bases between. The CDR3 nucleotides are TGCAGCGCCGTCTGGGGGACCTACAATGAGCAGTTCTTC. Protein product: CSAVWGTYNEQFF.

This clonotype has a count of ten or more. This chain joins TRBV5-5 and TRBJ2-3; the D is unclear. The CDR3 is 14 residues long. Germline CDR1 reads SGHKS; CDR2 reads YYEKEE (reference sequence). Trimming left V 4 bases short and J 5 bases short, with 14 bases between. CDR3 residues: CASSVGFGRDTQYF. The DNA for the CDR3 is TGTGCCAGCAGCGTCGGATTCGGTCGAGATACGCAGTATTTT.

This chain uses TRBV4-2 with TRBJ1-4; no firm D call. The CDR3 loop spans 14 amino acids. Germline V gene data show CDR1 as LGHNA and CDR2 as YNFKEQ. Trimming removed 4 bases at V and 4 bases at J, with 10 bases between. CDR3 in amino acids: CASSPGLVNEKLFF. CDR3 bases: TGTGCCAGCAGCCCCGGGCTCGTTAATGAAAAACTGTTTTTT.

Many counts were recorded for this clonotype. The chain carries TRBV6-1 and TRBJ2-6, with a tentative D call TRBD1 (6 bases). V was pared by 6 bases and J by 4 bases, with 19 bases between. CDR3 size: 17 residues. Germline CDR1 is MNHNS and CDR2 is SASEGT. The CDR3 DNA sequence: TGTGCCAGCAGCCCCAGGGCCCCAGGGGTGGGGGCCAACGTCCTGACTTTC. Its protein is CASSPRAPGVGANVLTF.

Ten or more counts support this clonotype. The chain links TRBV12-3 or TRBV12-4 to TRBJ2-2, with D perhaps TRBD1 or TRBD2 (6 bases each). V was clipped by 5 bases and J by 5 bases, with 12 bases between them. This CDR3 is built from 14 residues. CDR3 loop: CASSSTGRTGELFF. The CDR3 DNA sequence: TGTGCCAGCAGTAGCACAGGGAGGACCGGGGAGCTGTTTTTT.

This clonotype was counted at least ten times. V is TRBV12-3 or TRBV12-4 and J is TRBJ1-1; 7 nucleotides match TRBD1. The V and J ends lost 5 bases and 0 bases, in that order; junction bases with no gene match: 3. CDR3 size: 14 residues. The CDR3 nucleotides are TGTGCCAGCAGTCGGGACAGTATGAACACTGAAGCTTTCTTT. Protein: CASSRDSMNTEAFF.

The table lists this clonotype with many counts. V gene TRBV5-1 combines with J gene TRBJ2-5; TRBD1 matches 7 bases. Germline trimming cut 6 bases from V and 4 bases from J; bases unmatched to any gene: 9. This CDR3 is 14 amino acids long. Germline loops: CDR1 SGHRS, CDR2 YFSETQ. The CDR3 loop reads CASTLSRGRETQYF. Written as DNA, the CDR3 is TGCGCCAGCACCCTCTCGAGGGGGCGAGAGACCCAGTACTTC.

This clonotype appeared many times. The V call is TRBV19, the J call TRBJ2-3; D is tentatively TRBD1 or TRBD2 (5 bases each). Germline V lookup: CDR1 LNHDA, CDR2 SQIVND (reference sequence). The CDR3 runs 16 residues. Trimming took off 2 bases at V and 4 bases at J, with 16 bases between the two ends. CDR3 amino acids: CASSIRLGDSADTQYF. As DNA, the CDR3 is TGTGCCAGTAGTATAAGGCTGGGAGACAGCGCAGATACGCAGTATTTT. Variable domain in full (rest from reference TRBV19 and TRBJ2-3): DGGITQSPKYLFRKEGQNVTLSCEQNLNHDAMYWYRQDPGQGLRLIYYSQIVNDFQKGDIAEGYSVSREKKESFPLTVTSAQKNPTAFYLCASSIRLGDSADTQYFGPGTRLTVL.

This clonotype was seen at least ten times. The chain couples TRBV7-2 to TRBJ2-2, with D perhaps matching TRBD2 (6 bases). V was cut by 5 bases and J by 5 bases, with 15 bases left in between. Germline values: CDR1 SGHTA, CDR2 FQGNSA. CDR3 length: 15 amino acids. The CDR3 region has the DNA TGTGCCAGCAGCCCCCGGGACTGGGGTACCGGGGAGCTGTTTTTT. Protein: CASSPRDWGTGELFF.

There are many counts of this clonotype. J is TRBJ1-2 and V is TRBV7-9; D is ambiguous. Germline V gene lookup returns CDR1 SEHNR and CDR2 FQNEAQ (reference sequence). The CDR3 loop spans 14 amino acids. The V end lost 5 bases, the J end lost 3 bases, and 13 bases lay between the germline ends. The CDR3: CASSQPRSDYGYTF. CDR3 in DNA: TGTGCCAGCAGCCAACCCCGGTCCGACTATGGCTACACCTTC.

This clonotype was seen many times. This sequence joins TRBV7-6 and TRBJ2-5; weak D call: TRBD2 (6 bases). V was clipped by 0 bases and J by 1 base, with 9 bases between them. This CDR3 is 15 amino acids long. Germline V gives CDR1 SGHVS, CDR2 FNYEAQ. CDR3 nucleotides: TGTGCCAGCAGCTTAGCGGACTATTTCCAAGAGACCCAGTACTTC. Amino acids: CASSLADYFQETQYF.

At least ten counts were recorded for this clonotype. The gene calls are TRBV6-5 and TRBJ2-1; possibly TRBD1 for D (5 bases). The CDR3 loop spans 13 amino acids. Trimming left V 0 bases short and J 9 bases short, with 9 bases between. CDR1 and CDR2 from the germline V gene are MNHEY and SVGAGI. The CDR3 loop reads CASSYSGQGEQFF. The DNA of the CDR3 is TGTGCCAGCAGTTACTCAGGTCAGGGTGAGCAGTTCTTC.

At least ten counts were recorded for this clonotype. J is TRBJ2-1 and V is TRBV29-1; D gene ambiguous. The CDR3 is 16 amino acids. Germline V lookup: CDR1 SQVTM, CDR2 ANQGSEA. The V end lost 5 bases, the J end lost 9 bases, and 26 bases lay between the germline ends. CDR3 amino acids: CSVKGVLLQSVSEQFF. CDR3 DNA sequence: TGCAGCGTTAAAGGAGTACTCCTCCAGTCTGTCTCTGAGCAGTTCTTC.

This clonotype occurred many times. This chain connects TRBV7-6 to TRBJ2-5; D unclear. In germline, CDR1 is SGHVS, CDR2 FNYEAQ. V lost 5 bases and J lost 2, with 9 bases in between. This CDR3 has 13 residues. The CDR3 spells CASSRLAQETQYF. CDR3 nucleotides: TGTGCCAGCAGCCGCCTGGCTCAAGAGACCCAGTACTTC.

This clonotype was seen ten or more times. The V gene is TRBV2, the J gene TRBJ1-1; D ambiguous. CDR1 is SNHLY, CDR2 FYNNEI, per germline. The CDR3 loop spans 14 amino acids. The germline V and J ends were trimmed by 10 bases and 1 base, with 16 bases remaining between them. As DNA, the CDR3 is TGTGCCAAGGCGGCGGGCCATGCGAACACTGAAGCTTTCTTT. Amino acids: CAKAAGHANTEAFF. Complete variable domain (other parts from reference TRBV2 and TRBJ1-1): EPEVTQTPSHQVTQMGQEVILRCVPISNHLYFYWYRQILGQKVEFLVSFYNNEISEKSEIFDDQFSVERPDGSNFTLKIRSTKLEDSAMYFCAKAAGHANTEAFFGQGTRLTVV.

The chain uses TRBV12-5 and TRBJ1-1; 11 nucleotides agree with TRBD1. J was trimmed by 1 base and V by 5 bases; bases with no gene match: 3. Germline CDR1 LGHNT, CDR2 FRNRAP. The CDR3 covers 15 residues. The CDR3 loop is CASGPGQGGNTEAFF. The CDR3, as DNA: TGTGCTAGTGGTCCGGGACAGGGGGGGAACACTGAAGCTTTCTTT.

This clonotype was detected ten times or more. The rearrangement uses TRBV29-1 and TRBJ2-7, with D uncertain. The ends were cut back, 5 bases at V and 6 bases at J, with 14 bases in the middle. This CDR3 contains 12 residues. Germline V gene data show CDR1 as SQVTM and CDR2 as ANQGSEA. As DNA, the CDR3 is TGCAGCGTTTTTCGGTTGCACGGCGAGCAGTACTTC. Protein sequence: CSVFRLHGEQYF.

This clonotype was found many times. The genes are TRBV29-1 and TRBJ1-2; 9 bases fit TRBD1. CDR1 is SQVTM and CDR2 is ANQGSEA in the germline V gene. CDR3 length: 13 amino acids. V lost 6 bases and J lost 3; bases outside the gene matches: 5. The CDR3, as DNA: TGCAGCGTCCCGGGACAGGGATACTATGGCTACACCTTC. Amino acid sequence: CSVPGQGYYGYTF.

This clonotype has ten or more counts. V is TRBV20-1 and J is TRBJ2-2, with TRBD2 matching 7 bases. The CDR3 sequence is 15 residues long. The germline V gene has CDR1 DFQATT and CDR2 SNEGSKA (reference sequence). J gave up 7 bases and V 3 bases, and 11 bases lay outside the gene matches. The CDR3 region is CSASSWREKIGELFF. In DNA form, the CDR3 reads TGCAGTGCTAGCTCTTGGCGGGAGAAAATCGGGGAGCTGTTTTTT.

This clonotype came up a few times. The chain joins TRBV6-1 to TRBJ1-1; the D gene is possibly TRBD1 (5 bases). The length of the CDR3 is 15 residues. The V gene's germline CDR1 is MNHNS and CDR2 SASEGT. V lost 6 bases and J 1 base, leaving 15 bases between the germline ends. The CDR3 sequence is CASRTSGLWNTEAFF. The CDR3 nucleotides read TGTGCCAGCAGAACTTCGGGACTCTGGAACACTGAAGCTTTCTTT.

This clonotype has at least ten counts. The chain recombines TRBV6-2 or TRBV6-3 with TRBJ1-6, with 11 bases identical to TRBD1. CDR3 length: 17 amino acids. Losses at the gene ends were 6 bases for V and 4 bases for J; bases not matched to a gene: 8. Germline V gene sequence: CDR1 MNHEY, CDR2 SVGEGT. This CDR3 is CASRNGDRGRYNSPLHF. The DNA for the CDR3 is TGTGCCAGCAGAAACGGGGACAGGGGGAGATATAATTCACCCCTCCACTTT.

This clonotype was picked up many times. The V and J genes are TRBV6-5 and TRBJ2-1; no definite D call. The CDR3 has 13 amino acids. Germline V gene data show CDR1 as MNHEY and CDR2 as SVGAGI. The germline V and J ends were trimmed by 0 bases and 6 bases, with 6 bases remaining between them. CDR3 in amino acids: CASSYSRFNEQFF. The CDR3 nucleotides are TGTGCCAGCAGTTACTCACGGTTCAATGAGCAGTTCTTC.

A remark on this clonotype: A much larger clone lies one base from this, so it may be a read error. The rearrangement links TRBV4-1 to TRBJ2-1, with 9 nucleotides matching TRBD1. With V trimmed by 1 base and J by 8 bases, 9 bases remained unmatched. The germline V gene encodes CDR1 MGHRA and CDR2 YSYEKL. The CDR3 extends over 16 amino acids. The CDR3 loop is CASSQGRGQGRDEQFF. The CDR3 nucleotides are TGCGCCAGCAGCCAAGGTCGGGGACAGGGTAGGGATGAGCAGTTCTTC.

This clonotype was counted a few times. This sequence joins TRBV20-1 and TRBJ2-4; D may correspond to TRBD1 or TRBD2 (6 bases each). V lost 1 base, J lost 8 bases, and 12 bases lay in between. CDR1 and CDR2 (germline): DFQATT, SNEGSKA (reference sequence). This CDR3 has 13 amino acids. The chain's CDR3 is CSARGGAGDIQYF. Here the CDR3 DNA reads TGCAGTGCTAGAGGGGGGGCAGGGGACATTCAGTACTTC.

This clonotype occurred many times. The rearrangement links TRBV29-1 to TRBJ2-1; D call uncertain. Germline CDR1 and CDR2: SQVTM and ANQGSEA. This CDR3 is built from 12 residues. Trimming took off 3 bases at V and 4 bases at J, with 7 bases between the two ends. CDR3 DNA sequence: TGCAGCGTTGAGCGTCCATACAATGAGCAGTTCTTC. Translating gives CSVERPYNEQFF.